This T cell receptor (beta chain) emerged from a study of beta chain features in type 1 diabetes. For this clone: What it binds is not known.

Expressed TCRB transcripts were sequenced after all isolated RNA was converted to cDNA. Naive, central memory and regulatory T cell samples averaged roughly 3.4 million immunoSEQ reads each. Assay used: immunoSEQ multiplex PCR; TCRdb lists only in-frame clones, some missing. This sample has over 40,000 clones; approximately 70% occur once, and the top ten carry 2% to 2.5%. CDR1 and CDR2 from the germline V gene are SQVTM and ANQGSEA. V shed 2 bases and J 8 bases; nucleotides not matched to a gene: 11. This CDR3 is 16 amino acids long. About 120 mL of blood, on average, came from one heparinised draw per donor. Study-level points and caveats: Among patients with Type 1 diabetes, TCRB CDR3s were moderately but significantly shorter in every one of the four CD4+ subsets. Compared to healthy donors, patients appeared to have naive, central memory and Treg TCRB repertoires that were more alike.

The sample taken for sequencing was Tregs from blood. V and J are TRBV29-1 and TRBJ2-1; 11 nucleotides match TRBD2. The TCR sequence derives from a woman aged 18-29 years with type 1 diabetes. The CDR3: CSVEWVAGGRKDEQFF. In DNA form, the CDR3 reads TGCAGCGTTGAATGGGTAGCGGGGGGGCGTAAGGATGAGCAGTTCTTC.